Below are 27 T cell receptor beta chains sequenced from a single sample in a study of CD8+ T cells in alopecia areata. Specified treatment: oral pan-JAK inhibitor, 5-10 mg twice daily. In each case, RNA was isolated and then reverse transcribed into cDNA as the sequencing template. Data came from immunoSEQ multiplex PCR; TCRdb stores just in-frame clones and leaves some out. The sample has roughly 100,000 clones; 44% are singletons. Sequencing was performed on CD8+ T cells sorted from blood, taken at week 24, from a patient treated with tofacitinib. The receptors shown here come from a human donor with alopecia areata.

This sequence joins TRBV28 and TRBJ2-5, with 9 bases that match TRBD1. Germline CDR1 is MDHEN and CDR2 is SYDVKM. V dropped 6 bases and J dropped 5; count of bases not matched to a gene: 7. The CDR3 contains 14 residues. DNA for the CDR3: TGTGCCAGCAGAGTACAGGGGGCGCGGGAGACCCAGTACTTC. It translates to CASRVQGARETQYF. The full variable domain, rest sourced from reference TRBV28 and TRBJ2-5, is DVKVTQSSRYLVKRTGEKVFLECVQDMDHENMFWYRQDPGLGLRLIYFSYDVKMKEKGDIPEGYSVSREKKERFSLILESASTNQTSMYLCASRVQGARETQYFGPGTRLLVL.

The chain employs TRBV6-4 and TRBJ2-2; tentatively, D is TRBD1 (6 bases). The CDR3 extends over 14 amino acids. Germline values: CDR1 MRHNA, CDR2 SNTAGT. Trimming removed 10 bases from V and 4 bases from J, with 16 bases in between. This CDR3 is CATAEGTRTGELFF. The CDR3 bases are TGTGCCACTGCCGAGGGGACACGCACCGGGGAGCTGTTTTTT.

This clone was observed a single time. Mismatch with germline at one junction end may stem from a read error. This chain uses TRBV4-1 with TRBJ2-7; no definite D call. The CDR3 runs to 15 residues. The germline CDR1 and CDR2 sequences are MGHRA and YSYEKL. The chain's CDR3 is CASSQSPLVSYEQYF. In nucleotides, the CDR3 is TGCGCCAGCAGCCAAAGCCCCCTCGTGTCCTACGAACAGTACTTC.

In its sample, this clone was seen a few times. CDR3 amino acids: CASSSMSEQFF. In nucleotides, the CDR3 is TGTGCCAGCAGCTCAATGAGTGAGCAGTTCTTC. This chain joins TRBV7-7 and TRBJ2-1; D is uncertain. Trimming removed 4 bases from V and 9 bases from J, with 7 bases in between. This CDR3 comprises 11 residues. Germline V gives CDR1 SSHAT, CDR2 FNYEAQ (reference sequence). The complete variable domain, with remaining parts taken from reference TRBV7-7 and TRBJ2-1, reads GAGVSQSPRYKVTKRGQDVTLRCDPISSHATLYWYQQALGQGPEFLTYFNYEAQPDKSGLPSDRFSAERPEGSISTLTIQRTEQRDSAMYRCASSSMSEQFFGPGTRLTVL.

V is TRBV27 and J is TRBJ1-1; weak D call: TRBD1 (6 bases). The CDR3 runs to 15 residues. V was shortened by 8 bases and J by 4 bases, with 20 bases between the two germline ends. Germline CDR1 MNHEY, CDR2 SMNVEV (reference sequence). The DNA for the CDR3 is TGTGCCAGCGCCCCGCGGGGGGCGCATTCCACTGAAGCTTTCTTT. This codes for CASAPRGAHSTEAFF.

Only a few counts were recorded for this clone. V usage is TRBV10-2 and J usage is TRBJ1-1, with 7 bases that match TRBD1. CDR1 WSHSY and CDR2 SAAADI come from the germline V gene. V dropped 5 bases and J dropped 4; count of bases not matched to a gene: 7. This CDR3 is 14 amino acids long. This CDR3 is CASSPLDRPTEAFF. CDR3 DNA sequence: TGCGCCAGCAGTCCCTTGGACAGGCCCACTGAAGCTTTCTTT.

The CDR3 coding sequence is TGTGCCTCGCAAGGGCCGAGAGGGGGTGACGGGGAGCTGTTTTTT. It specifies CASQGPRGGDGELFF. This chain uses TRBV27 with TRBJ2-2; D is possibly TRBD1 (6 bases). The CDR3 spans 15 residues. Between the trimmed V and J ends, which lost 11 bases and 7 bases, there was a span of 23 bases. Looked up from germline, CDR1 is MNHEY and CDR2 is SMNVEV (reference sequence).

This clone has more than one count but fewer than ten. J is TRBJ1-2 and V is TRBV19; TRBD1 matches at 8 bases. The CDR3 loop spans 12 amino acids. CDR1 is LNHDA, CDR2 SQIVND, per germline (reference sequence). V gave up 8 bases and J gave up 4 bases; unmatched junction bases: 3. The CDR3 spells CASGQGRYGYTF. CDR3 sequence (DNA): TGTGCCAGTGGACAGGGACGCTATGGCTACACCTTC.

The CDR3 sequence: CASSANGEQYF. CDR3 DNA sequence: TGTGCCAGCAGTGCGAACGGCGAGCAGTACTTC. This rearrangement joins TRBV7-3 to TRBJ2-7; D remains ambiguous. Germline loops: CDR1 SGHTA, CDR2 FQGTGA. V lost 6 bases, J lost 6 bases, and 9 bases lay in between. This CDR3 is built from 11 residues.

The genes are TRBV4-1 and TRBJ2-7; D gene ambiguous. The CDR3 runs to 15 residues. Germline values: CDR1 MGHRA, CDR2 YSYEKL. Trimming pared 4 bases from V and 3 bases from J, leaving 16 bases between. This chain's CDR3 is CASSPVGGKGYEQYF. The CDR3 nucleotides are TGCGCCAGCAGCCCGGTTGGTGGGAAAGGCTACGAGCAGTACTTC.

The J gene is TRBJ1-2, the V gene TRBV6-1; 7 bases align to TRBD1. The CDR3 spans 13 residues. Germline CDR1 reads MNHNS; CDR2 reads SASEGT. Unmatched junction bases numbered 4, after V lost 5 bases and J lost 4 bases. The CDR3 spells CASSKDRSYGYTF. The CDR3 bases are TGTGCCAGCAGTAAGGACAGGAGCTATGGCTACACCTTC.

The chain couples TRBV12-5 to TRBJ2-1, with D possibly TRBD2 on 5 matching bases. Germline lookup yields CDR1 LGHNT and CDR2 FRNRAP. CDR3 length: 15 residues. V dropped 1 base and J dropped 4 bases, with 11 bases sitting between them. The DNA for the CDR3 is TGTGCTAGTGGTTTGGGGACTCCCACTTACAATGAGCAGTTCTTC. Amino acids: CASGLGTPTYNEQFF.

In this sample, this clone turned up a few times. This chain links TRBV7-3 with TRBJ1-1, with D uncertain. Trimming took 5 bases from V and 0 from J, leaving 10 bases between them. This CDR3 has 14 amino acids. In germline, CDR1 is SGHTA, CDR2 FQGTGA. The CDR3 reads CASSPRSVNTEAFF. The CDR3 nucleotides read TGTGCCAGCAGCCCAAGAAGCGTGAACACTGAAGCTTTCTTT.

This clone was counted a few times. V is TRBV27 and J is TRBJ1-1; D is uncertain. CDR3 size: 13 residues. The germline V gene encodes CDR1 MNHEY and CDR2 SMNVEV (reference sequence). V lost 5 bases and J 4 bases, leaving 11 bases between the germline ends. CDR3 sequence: CASSLAGSTEAFF. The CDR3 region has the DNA TGTGCCAGCAGTCTCGCGGGGAGCACTGAAGCTTTCTTT.

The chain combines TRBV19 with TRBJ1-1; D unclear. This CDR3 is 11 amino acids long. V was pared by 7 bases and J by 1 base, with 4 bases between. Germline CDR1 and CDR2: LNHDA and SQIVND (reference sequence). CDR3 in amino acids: CASIRNTEAFF. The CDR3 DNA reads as TGTGCCAGTATAAGGAACACTGAAGCTTTCTTT. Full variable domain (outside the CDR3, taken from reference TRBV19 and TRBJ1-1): DGGITQSPKYLFRKEGQNVTLSCEQNLNHDAMYWYRQDPGQGLRLIYYSQIVNDFQKGDIAEGYSVSREKKESFPLTVTSAQKNPTAFYLCASIRNTEAFFGQGTRLTVV.

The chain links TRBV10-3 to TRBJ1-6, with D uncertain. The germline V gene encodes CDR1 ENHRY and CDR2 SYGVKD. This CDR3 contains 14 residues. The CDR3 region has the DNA TGTGCTCCCAAGGAGGTTTATCGTAATTCACCCCTCCACTTT. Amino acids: CAPKEVYRNSPLHF.

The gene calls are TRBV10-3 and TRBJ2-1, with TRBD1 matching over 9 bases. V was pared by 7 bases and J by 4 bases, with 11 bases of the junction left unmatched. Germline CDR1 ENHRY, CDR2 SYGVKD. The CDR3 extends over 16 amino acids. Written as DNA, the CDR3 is TGTGCCATCACCGATAGCCGGGACAGGGCGTACAATGAGCAGTTCTTC. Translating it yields CAITDSRDRAYNEQFF.

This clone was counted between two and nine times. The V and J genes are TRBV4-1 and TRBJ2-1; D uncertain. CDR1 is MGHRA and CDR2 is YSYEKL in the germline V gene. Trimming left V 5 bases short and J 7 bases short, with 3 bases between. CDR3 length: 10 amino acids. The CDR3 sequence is CASSGNEQFF. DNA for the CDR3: TGCGCCAGCAGCGGGAATGAGCAGTTCTTC.

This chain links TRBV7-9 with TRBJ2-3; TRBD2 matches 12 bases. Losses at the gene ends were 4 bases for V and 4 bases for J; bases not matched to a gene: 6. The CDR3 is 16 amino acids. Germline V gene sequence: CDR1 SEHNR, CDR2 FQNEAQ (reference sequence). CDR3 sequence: CASSSTSGRLADTQYF. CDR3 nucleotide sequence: TGTGCCAGCAGCTCGACTAGCGGGAGACTGGCAGATACGCAGTATTTT.

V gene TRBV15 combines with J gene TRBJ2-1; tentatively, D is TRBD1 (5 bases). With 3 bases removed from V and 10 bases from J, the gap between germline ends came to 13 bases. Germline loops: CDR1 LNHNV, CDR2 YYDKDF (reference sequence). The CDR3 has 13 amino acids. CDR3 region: CATSSEQRGEQFF. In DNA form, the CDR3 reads TGTGCCACCAGCAGCGAACAAAGGGGAGAGCAGTTCTTC.

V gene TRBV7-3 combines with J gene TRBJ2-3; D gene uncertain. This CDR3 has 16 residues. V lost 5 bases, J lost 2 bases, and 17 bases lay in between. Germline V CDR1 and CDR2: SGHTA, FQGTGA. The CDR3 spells CASSVHGLSSTDTQYF. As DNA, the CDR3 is TGTGCCAGCAGCGTCCACGGGTTAAGTTCCACAGATACGCAGTATTTT.

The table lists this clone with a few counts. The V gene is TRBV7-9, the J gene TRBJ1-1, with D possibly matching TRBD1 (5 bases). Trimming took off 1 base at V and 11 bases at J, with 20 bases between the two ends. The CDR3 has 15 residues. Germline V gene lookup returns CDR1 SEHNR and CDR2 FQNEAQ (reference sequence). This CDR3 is CASSLEGLFMGEAFF. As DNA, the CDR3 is TGTGCCAGCAGCTTAGAGGGATTGTTTATGGGGGAGGCTTTCTTT.

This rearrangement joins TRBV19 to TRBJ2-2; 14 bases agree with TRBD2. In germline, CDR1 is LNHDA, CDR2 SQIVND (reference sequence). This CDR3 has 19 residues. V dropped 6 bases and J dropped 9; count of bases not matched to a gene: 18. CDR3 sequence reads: CASRSPLGGTSGRRRELFF. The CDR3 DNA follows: TGTGCCAGTAGATCTCCTTTGGGAGGGACTAGCGGGAGACGAAGGGAGCTGTTTTTT.

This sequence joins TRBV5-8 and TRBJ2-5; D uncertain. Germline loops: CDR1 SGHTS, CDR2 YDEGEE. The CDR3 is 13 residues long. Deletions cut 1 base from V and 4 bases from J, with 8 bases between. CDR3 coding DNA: TGTGCCAGCAGCTTGTGGGGTGGAGAGACCCAGTACTTC. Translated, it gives CASSLWGGETQYF.

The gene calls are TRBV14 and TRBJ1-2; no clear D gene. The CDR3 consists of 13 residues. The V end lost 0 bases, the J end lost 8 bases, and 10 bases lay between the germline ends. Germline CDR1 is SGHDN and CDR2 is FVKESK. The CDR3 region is CASSQDRDYGYTF. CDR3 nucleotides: TGTGCCAGCAGCCAAGATAGGGATTACGGCTACACCTTC.

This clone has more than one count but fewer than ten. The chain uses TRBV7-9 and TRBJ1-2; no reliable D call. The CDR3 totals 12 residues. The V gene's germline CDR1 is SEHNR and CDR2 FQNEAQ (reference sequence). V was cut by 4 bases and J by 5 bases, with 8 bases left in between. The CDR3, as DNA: TGTGCCAGCAGCTCTAGCCCTTATGGCTACACCTTC. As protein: CASSSSPYGYTF.

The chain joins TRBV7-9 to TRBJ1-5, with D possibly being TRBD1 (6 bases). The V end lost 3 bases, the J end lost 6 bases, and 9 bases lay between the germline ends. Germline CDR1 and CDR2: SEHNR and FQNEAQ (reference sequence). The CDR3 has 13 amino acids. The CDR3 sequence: CASSLGGSQPQHF. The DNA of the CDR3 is TGTGCCAGCAGCTTGGGGGGCAGTCAGCCCCAGCATTTT.